What follows is one TCR beta chain and its context. The sample belongs to a study of tumor-infiltrating lymphocytes in primary liver carcinoma. The tissue used was unsorted bulk material of roughly 17-31 mg. RNA and DNA were co-extracted from it with the AllPrep DNA/RNA mini kit. Germline CDR1 and CDR2: KGHSH and LQKENI. This CDR3 has 13 amino acids. Trimming took off 2 bases at V and 3 bases at J, with 8 bases between the two ends. Using a constant-region primer together with ProtoScript II reverse transcriptase, TCR beta cDNA was made from roughly 500 ng of total RNA. Library construction for TCR beta comprised three nested multiplex PCR rounds performed with slightly modified ARM-PCR. Amplification in the first two PCR rounds was performed using TRBV1-TRBV30 forward primers and a C-beta reverse primer for around 9 cycles each. A single record per CDR3 protein comes from TCRdb applying MiXCR to the multiplex PCR reads. The sample has 80,000 or so distinct CDR3 sequences; roughly two thirds are singletons.

This TCR derives from a woman aged 60-75 years with primary liver carcinoma and hepatitis B virus infection. The chain links TRBV18 to TRBJ2-7; D is uncertain. Sequencing was carried out using liver tumor tissue from sampling region 4. As for subset: tumor region T4, right-lateral pole. CDR3 amino acids: CASSPSNSYEQYF. CDR3 DNA sequence: TGTGCCAGCTCACCATCTAACAGCTACGAGCAGTACTTC. The entire variable domain, with the rest obtained from reference TRBV18 and TRBJ2-7, is as follows: NAGVMQNPRHLVRRRGQEARLRCSPMKGHSHVYWYRQLPEEGLKFMVYLQKENIIDESGMPKERFSAEFPKEGPSILRIQQVVRGDSAAYFCASSPSNSYEQYFGPGTRLTVT.